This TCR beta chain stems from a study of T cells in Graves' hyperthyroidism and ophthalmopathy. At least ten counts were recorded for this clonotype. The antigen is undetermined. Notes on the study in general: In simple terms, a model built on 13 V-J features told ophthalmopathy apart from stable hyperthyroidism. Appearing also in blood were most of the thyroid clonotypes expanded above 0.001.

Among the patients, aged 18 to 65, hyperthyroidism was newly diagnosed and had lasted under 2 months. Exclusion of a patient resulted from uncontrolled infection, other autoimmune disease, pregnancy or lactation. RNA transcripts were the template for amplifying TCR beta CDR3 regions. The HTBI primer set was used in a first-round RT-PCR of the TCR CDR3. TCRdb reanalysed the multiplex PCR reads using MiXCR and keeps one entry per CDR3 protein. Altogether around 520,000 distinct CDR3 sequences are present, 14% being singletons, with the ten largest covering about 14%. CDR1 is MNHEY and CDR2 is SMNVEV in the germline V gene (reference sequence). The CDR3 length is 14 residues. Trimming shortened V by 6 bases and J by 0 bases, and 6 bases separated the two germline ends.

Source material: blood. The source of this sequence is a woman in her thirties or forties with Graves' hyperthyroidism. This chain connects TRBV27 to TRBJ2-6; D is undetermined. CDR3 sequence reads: CASRIISGANVLTF. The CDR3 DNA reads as TGTGCCAGCAGGATTATCTCTGGGGCCAACGTCCTGACTTTC.